Reported below is one T cell receptor (beta chain). Its antigen specificity is not known. Within one base of it there is no much larger clone, and no base qualities were kept. Library method: the immunoSEQ multiplex PCR assay. For the multiplex PCR, a mixture combining 60 forward primers for TCR Vbeta segments and 13 reverse primers for TCR Jbeta segments was used. The CDR3 region of rearranged TCR beta genes was amplified from genomic DNA with a multiplex PCR assay. The amplified TCR beta libraries were sequenced on the Illumina HiSeq System as 87-base-pair reads. Under the source paper's analysis protocol: In a later analysis, roughly 80 million unique TCR beta chains were counted across the 500 to 700 repertoires, and approximately 11 million of these chains were shared by at least two donors. A nearest-neighbor algorithm error-corrected the raw reads and collapsed the reads into unique sequences, merging closely related sequences to remove PCR and sequencing errors. To assign V, D and J gene segments, CDR3 sequences were aligned to IMGT reference sequences. For a sequence to be retained, a match of at least six nucleotides was required to both a V gene segment and a J gene segment. Rearrangements were classified as productive when the CDR3 lacked stop codons and remained in frame with V and J, and all other rearrangements were classified as non-productive. CDR3 was defined according to IMGT convention as the region running from the second conserved V-encoded cysteine to the conserved J-encoded phenylalanine. The earlier analysis of fewer than 750 of the donors excluded sequences that lacked an unambiguous match to a single V gene segment. An earlier analysis of fewer than 750 of the donors called V segments functional above 56.7% productive rearrangements and segregating when the between-donor standard deviation exceeded 5%. A statistical classification framework was built to diagnose cytomegalovirus status from the catalog of TCR beta chain sequences. V and J gene assignment, in a later analysis, came from comparing TCR nucleotide sequences with IMGT/GENE-DB human TR gene sequences. In a later analysis, CDR3 sequences and most-parsimonious VDJ recombination scenarios were assigned using the TCRdist pipeline. A later analysis defined each TCR beta chain by its CDR3 amino acid sequence plus V-gene family, and excluded reads lacking a unique V-gene family. A later analysis removed nearly 600 highly shared, low-generation-probability nucleotide sequences to deal with suspected cross-contamination and a sequencing artifact. In a later analysis, a clonal expansion index for each public chain was calculated from normalized within-repertoire ranks of inferred template counts. Generation probabilities in a later analysis came from a VDJ recombination model fitted to out-of-frame rearrangements, and those results were checked against IGoR. A later analysis scored TCR-TCR, TCR-HLA and TCR-CMV co-occurrence with hypergeometric tests, applying a repertoire-size bias correction to TCR pairs. To estimate false discovery rates, a later analysis permuted the HLA or CMV assignments 20 times. A later analysis grouped co-occurring TCRs with DBSCAN, adding TCRdist sequence similarity when clustering within HLA-allele-positive subsets. Co-occurrence clustering excluded repertoires with fewer than 30,000 or more than 120,000 public chains, plus five with anomalous nucleotide sharing. Here the immuneACCESS table is served through TCRdb, limited to in-frame sequences with V and J called. Missing clones are a known gap in these copies; in checked studies unresolved V genes cover under half, and the rest lacks a known reason. V and J calls plus clone size are reproduced from that table; the DNA served to infer D and trimming. Here the sample has about 130,000 clones; roughly 85% occur a single time. About 6.7% of the sample is held by the ten biggest clonotypes.

The sample belongs to a study of cytomegalovirus exposure and HLA in healthy donors (dated by TCRdb to 2016 to 2017). Describing the broader study: An earlier analysis of 550 to 700 of the donors reported roughly 270 Gb of sequence data and 117 million unique TCR beta sequences from roughly 200 million T cells. Roughly 300 gigabases of sequencing data and approximately 91 million unique TCR sequences made up an early release that covered nearly 650 HLA-typed donors. Among the roughly 370 genotyped donors, around 81% belonged to the genetic ancestry cluster associated with self-reported Caucasian donors. The aim of the study was to test whether cataloging public T cell receptors could identify signatures of past pathogen exposure. The T cell repertoires of some 670 subjects were profiled by immunosequencing and related to cytomegalovirus serostatus. Along with the 666-subject first cohort, a separate validation cohort of around 110 different subjects was used. The study combined high-throughput TCR immunosequencing, statistical association of individual TCRs with disease status, and machine learning to predict cytomegalovirus infection status. In a later analysis, previously published TCR beta repertoires from 550 to 750 donors were re-analyzed and high-resolution HLA genotyping was added so that TCR occurrence patterns could be studied. Rather than drawing on any new phenotypic data, the later analysis identified candidate immune exposures from TCR beta sequences and the way those sequences occurred across donors. In an earlier analysis of roughly 600 of the donors, high-throughput TCR beta sequencing was used to judge whether each TCR beta V gene segment behaved as functional or pseudogenic. Donor age, sex, ethnicity and CMV serostatus were collected together with the repertoire data. In a later genetic analysis, genome-wide SNP genotypes for about three fifths of the roughly 670 donors were used, and that subset was treated as a discovery cohort. All discovery cohort repertoires had been generated using a single sequencing platform. Class I and class II HLA loci were covered by the typing at four-digit resolution. Typing coverage differed by locus: A, B, C, DRB1 and DQB1 were typed in about 620-640 donors, DQA1 in roughly 510, DPA1 in around 600, and DPB1 in around 440. A handful of DR-DQ haplotypes were handled as single units for association and clustering because linkage in the cohort was strong. Across 398 genotyped donors of the cohort, an average of about 240,000 unique TCR beta nucleotide sequences per donor were sequenced, and roughly a sixth of those sequences were non-productive.

The cohort was made up of approximately 670 healthy bone marrow donors. Cohort members were all nominally healthy when sampled, although unrecorded immune exposures were likely present. The donor was CMV seropositive and was included in the group of 250 to 350 seropositive cohort members. A peripheral blood sample was provided by each donor, and peripheral blood mononuclear cells were used for TCR beta sequencing. Genomic DNA was extracted from the blood cell samples with the Qiagen DNeasy Blood Extraction Kit. The germline ends are 13 bases apart after V is trimmed by 6 bases and J by 0 bases. The germline V gene yields SNHLY for CDR1 and FYNNEI for CDR2. The CDR3 runs 15 residues from the cysteine to the phenylalanine. Just the 45-base CDR3 DNA is kept, in frame starting at base 1. Beyond this particular receptor, the publication reports: Roughly uniform sequencing depth across donors was assumed in presence/absence analyses, although this assumption may not hold. Across donors, most TCR sequences were observed very rarely, whereas some public TCRs were present in many individuals. In vitro tests confirmed that a few of the cytomegalovirus-associated TCR beta chains recognize cytomegalovirus antigens. CMV serostatus was the only immune exposure information available for the cohort. A later analysis reported that several top co-occurrence clusters appeared linked to parvovirus B19, influenza, CMV and Epstein-Barr virus. In a later genetic analysis, fewer N-insertions in productive TCRs were reported among donors in an Asian-associated ancestry cluster than the approximately 710-donor mean. In this cohort, only TCR beta chains were sequenced, and detectable features were limited by the absence of alpha or paired-chain data. The classifier was reported to diagnose cytomegalovirus status with high specificity and sensitivity in both the original cohort and the validation cohort. It was suggested by the authors that the approach could potentially be generalized to other disease states and immunological phenotypes. A further reported finding was that TCR beta sequences accurately predicted the HLA-A and HLA-B alleles for most subjects in the first cohort. A group of highly shared sequence variants was considered likely to be a technical artifact of the sequencing pipeline. In a later analysis, HLA-associated TCR beta chains showed more clonal expansion and lower generation probabilities than non-associated chains that were equally common. When HLA alleles, especially DR and DQ, strongly co-occurred, attributing TCR associations to individual alleles was difficult. Because HLA typing was unavailable for some donors at each locus, only the typed subset was used in association tests. An earlier analysis of around 500 of the donors showed that most TCR beta V segments appeared in productive rearrangements either about 90% or about 30% of the time, which broadly matched IMGT annotations. In a later analysis, around 15,000 TCR beta sequences were associated with specific HLA alleles at a false discovery rate of 0.05. The study listed around 160 TCR beta chains as associated with cytomegalovirus. Because counts were too low, seventeen rarely observed V segments, including chromosome 9 orphons, were excluded from the earlier analysis of 500 to 700 of the donors. A later genetic analysis associated a missense DCLRE1C variant with V-gene and J-gene trimming of TCR beta chains, and an independent cohort replicated the association. Correlated functional status among segregating V segments might be attributable to linkage disequilibrium, but an unknown experimental factor could not be ruled out. According to a later analysis, most CMV-associated TCR beta chains appeared to be HLA-restricted, and the HLA associations seemed to be driven largely by CMV exposure. The 87-base-pair reads could not distinguish some IMGT-functional V segments, including TRBV6-2 and TRBV6-3, so those segments were excluded. In a later analysis, the rate of TCR association differed among HLA loci, with DRB1 alleles having the most associated TCRs and HLA-C alleles having the fewest.

This TCR derives from a woman aged 30 to 39 in good health and CMV-seropositive. Rearrangement joined TRBV2 to TRBJ2-3; a confident D gene designation cannot be given. Specimen: PBMCs. The nucleotide sequence is given as TGTGCCAGCAGACGACTTCCTTCTAGCACAGATACGCAGTATTTT. It translates to CASRRLPSSTDTQYF.